A single sample is the source of the 21 T cell receptor beta chains below, sequenced in a study of blood T cell repertoires in COVID-19. Produced via immunoSEQ multiplex PCR; TCRdb's table is partial and in-frame only. The data show 150,000 or so clones, with over 75% seen just once and over 10% held by the top ten. Sequencing was performed on peripheral blood. The source of these receptors is a man between 65 and 85 years old who had recovered from COVID-19.

The rearrangement uses TRBV18 and TRBJ2-1, with TRBD2 identical over 10 bases. Trimming cost V 5 bases and J 2 bases; bases outside gene matches: 3. This CDR3 comprises 15 residues. Germline CDR1 KGHSH, CDR2 LQKENI. CDR3 loop: CASSLGTSAYNEQFF. The CDR3 DNA sequence: TGTGCCAGCTCATTAGGGACTAGCGCCTACAATGAGCAGTTCTTC.

This chain links TRBV19 with TRBJ2-6; D perhaps matches TRBD1 (5 bases). This CDR3 is built from 19 residues. Trimming stripped 4 bases from V and 0 bases from J, with 19 bases between. Per the germline V gene, CDR1 is LNHDA and CDR2 is SQIVND (reference sequence). The CDR3 DNA is TGTGCCAGTAGTAACGGGCCCCGAGACAGTCGCTCTGGGGCCAACGTCCTGACTTTC. Protein product: CASSNGPRDSRSGANVLTF.

The chain links TRBV7-8 to TRBJ2-1; 7 nucleotides match TRBD2. The V segment lost 2 bases and the J segment 10 bases; nucleotides outside the gene matches: 14. The CDR3 sequence is 16 residues long. Germline CDR1 is SGHVS and CDR2 is FQNEAQ. CDR3 sequence reads: CASSLPPPGLPLEQFF. The DNA for the CDR3 is TGTGCCAGCAGCTTACCCCCTCCGGGACTACCCCTCGAGCAGTTCTTC.

The rearrangement joins TRBV19 to TRBJ1-4, with unresolved D. Trimming removed 9 bases at V and 0 bases at J, with 11 bases between. Germline-derived CDR1 and CDR2 are LNHDA and SQIVND (reference sequence). The CDR3 is made up of 14 amino acids. CDR3 loop: CASQTPATNEKLFF. DNA for the CDR3: TGTGCCAGCCAAACCCCAGCAACTAATGAAAAACTGTTTTTT.

This CDR3 reads CASSRRVGAGSGRSQETQYF. The CDR3 bases are TGTGCCAGCAGCCGAAGGGTGGGGGCAGGGAGCGGGAGGTCCCAAGAGACCCAGTACTTC. The chain joins TRBV6-4 to TRBJ2-5, with TRBD2 matching over 9 bases. J lost 1 base, V lost 6 bases, and 21 bases had no gene match. The CDR3 loop spans 20 amino acids. Germline values: CDR1 MRHNA, CDR2 SNTAGT.

The chain recombines TRBV12-5 with TRBJ1-1, with TRBD1 identical over 8 bases. The CDR3 consists of 13 residues. The germline CDR1 and CDR2 sequences are LGHNT and FRNRAP. Losses at the gene ends were 10 bases for V and 0 bases for J; bases not matched to a gene: 4. CDR3 sequence: CANRQGMNTEAFF. The DNA of the CDR3 is TGTGCTAACCGACAGGGGATGAACACTGAAGCTTTCTTT.

This chain uses TRBV19 with TRBJ2-1, with D maybe TRBD2 (6 bases). With 6 bases removed from V and 0 bases from J, the gap between germline ends came to 12 bases. The germline gives CDR1 LNHDA, CDR2 SQIVND (reference sequence). The CDR3 runs to 15 residues. CDR3 coding DNA: TGTGCCAGTAGCCGGGGACTTTCCTCCTACAATGAGCAGTTCTTC. It encodes CASSRGLSSYNEQFF.

DNA for the CDR3: TGCGCCAGCAGCCCCGGGACAGGGGGAGCCATTCAGTACTTC. Residues: CASSPGTGGAIQYF. V gene TRBV5-1 combines with J gene TRBJ2-4; 11 nucleotides agree with TRBD1. CDR1 and CDR2 from the germline V gene are SGHRS and YFSETQ. This CDR3 spans 14 amino acids. The J segment lost 9 bases and the V segment lost 4 bases, leaving 6 bases of the junction unmatched. The variable domain in full, with the rest retrieved from reference TRBV5-1 and TRBJ2-4, is KAGVTQTPRYLIKTRGQQVTLSCSPISGHRSVSWYQQTPGQGLQFLFEYFSETQRNKGNFPGRFSGRQFSNSRSEMNVSTLELGDSALYLCASSPGTGGAIQYFGAGTRLSVL.

The rearrangement joins TRBV5-1 to TRBJ1-1, with D possibly TRBD1 on 6 matching bases. Trimming removed 0 bases at V and 2 bases at J, with 14 bases between. This CDR3 has 16 residues. Germline lookup yields CDR1 SGHRS and CDR2 YFSETQ. As DNA, the CDR3 is TGCGCCAGCAGCTTGGGAACAGGGCCAGCAAACACTGAAGCTTTCTTT. Protein: CASSLGTGPANTEAFF. The full variable domain, with the rest looked up from reference TRBV5-1 and TRBJ1-1, is KAGVTQTPRYLIKTRGQQVTLSCSPISGHRSVSWYQQTPGQGLQFLFEYFSETQRNKGNFPGRFSGRQFSNSRSEMNVSTLELGDSALYLCASSLGTGPANTEAFFGQGTRLTVV.

This sequence joins TRBV19 and TRBJ2-3; 8 bases map to TRBD2. Germline values: CDR1 LNHDA, CDR2 SQIVND (reference sequence). The CDR3 runs 14 residues. After removal of 7 bases from V and 3 bases from J, the junction contained 6 bases not matched to a gene. For the CDR3, the DNA is TGTGCCAGTATGGGCGGGAGGACGACAGATACGCAGTATTTT. Translated: CASMGGRTTDTQYF.

The V gene is TRBV11-3, the J gene TRBJ2-2; 13 bases map to TRBD2. The CDR3 has 16 amino acids. Trimming removed 3 bases from V and 5 bases from J; junction bases left unmatched: 3. CDR1 and CDR2 (germline): SGHNT, YENEEA. CDR3 DNA sequence: TGTGCCAGCAGCTTGGGACTAGCGGGAAATACCGGGGAGCTGTTTTTT. It codes for CASSLGLAGNTGELFF. Drawing the rest from reference TRBV11-3 and TRBJ2-2, the complete variable domain is EAGVVQSPRYKIIEKKQPVAFWCNPISGHNTLYWYLQNLGQGPELLIRYENEEAVDDSQLPKDRFSAERLKGVDSTLKIQPAELGDSAVYLCASSLGLAGNTGELFFGEGSRLTVL.

The rearrangement links TRBV6-5 to TRBJ1-6; D perhaps matches TRBD1 (5 bases). Trimming took 6 bases from V and 9 from J, leaving 15 bases between them. Germline assignment: CDR1 MNHEY and CDR2 SVGAGI. The length of the CDR3 is 14 residues. The DNA for the CDR3 is TGTGCCAGCAGGGGGGGTGGGTCAGTTTCACCCCTCCACTTT. Translated: CASRGGGSVSPLHF.

The chain employs TRBV19 and TRBJ2-7; 8 positions agree with TRBD1. This CDR3 has 15 amino acids. CDR1 and CDR2 (germline): LNHDA, SQIVND (reference sequence). Trimming cost V 6 bases and J 4 bases; bases outside gene matches: 11. In DNA, the CDR3 is TGTGCCAGTAGGCCTGAAGGACAGGGATCGTACGAGCAGTACTTC. As protein: CASRPEGQGSYEQYF.

The chain couples TRBV7-9 to TRBJ1-2; D uncertain. The CDR3 is 13 residues long. The V gene's germline CDR1 is SEHNR and CDR2 FQNEAQ (reference sequence). V shed 0 bases and J shed 8 bases, with 10 bases lying between them. The CDR3 nucleotides read TGTGCCAGCAGCTTAGCGGGAGCAGGCGGCTACACCTTC. Translating gives CASSLAGAGGYTF.

A single count supports this clone. This chain uses TRBV18 with TRBJ1-1, with D unclear. Trimming left V 1 base short and J 5 bases short, with 11 bases between. The CDR3 has 14 amino acids. The germline gives CDR1 KGHSH, CDR2 LQKENI. The CDR3 loop reads CASSPQHPGTEAFF. The CDR3 DNA is TGTGCCAGCTCACCACAACACCCGGGGACTGAAGCTTTCTTT. Looking up the rest from reference TRBV18 and TRBJ1-1 gives the full variable domain: NAGVMQNPRHLVRRRGQEARLRCSPMKGHSHVYWYRQLPEEGLKFMVYLQKENIIDESGMPKERFSAEFPKEGPSILRIQQVVRGDSAAYFCASSPQHPGTEAFFGQGTRLTVV.

CDR3 in amino acids: CASSLNRNSPLHF. The DNA for the CDR3 is TGTGCCAGCAGTTTAAACAGGAATTCACCCCTCCACTTT. The chain recombines TRBV27 with TRBJ1-6; D perhaps matches TRBD1 (5 bases). Per germline, CDR1 MNHEY and CDR2 SMNVEV (reference sequence). V was clipped by 2 bases and J by 7 bases, with 6 bases between them. This CDR3 has 13 residues.

V is TRBV5-1 and J is TRBJ2-5, with 8 positions matching TRBD1. Per germline, CDR1 SGHRS and CDR2 YFSETQ. V gave up 4 bases and J gave up 1 base; unmatched junction bases: 3. This CDR3 has 14 amino acids. The CDR3 sequence is CASSQGQGQETQYF. DNA of the CDR3: TGCGCCAGCAGCCAAGGACAGGGCCAAGAGACCCAGTACTTC.

The chain has TRBV6-2 or TRBV6-3 and TRBJ2-1, with D possibly being TRBD1 (5 bases). V was trimmed by 5 bases and J by 7 bases, leaving 18 bases between them. Germline loops: CDR1 MNHEY, CDR2 SVGEGT. The CDR3 consists of 15 residues. The CDR3 protein is CASSTRQSRGNEQFF. In nucleotides, the CDR3 is TGTGCCAGCAGTACCCGACAGTCCCGAGGAAATGAGCAGTTCTTC.

J is TRBJ2-3 and V is TRBV28, with a tentative D call TRBD2 (6 bases). Germline loops: CDR1 MDHEN, CDR2 SYDVKM. This CDR3 has 14 amino acids. Trimming cost V 5 bases and J 4 bases, with 13 bases left between them. CDR3 protein: CASSAVGGPDTQYF. CDR3 bases: TGTGCCAGCAGTGCGGTTGGAGGGCCAGATACGCAGTATTTT.

This chain joins TRBV5-6 and TRBJ2-7; 9 nucleotides align to TRBD2. Trimming took 5 bases from V and 1 from J; bases not matched to a gene: 7. This CDR3 has 15 amino acids. Germline values: CDR1 SGHDT, CDR2 YYEEEE. The CDR3: CASSRSGSPSYEQYF. The CDR3 nucleotides read TGTGCCAGCAGTCGTAGCGGGAGTCCATCCTACGAGCAGTACTTC.

The V call is TRBV3-1 (or the pseudogene TRBV3-2), the J call TRBJ1-2; 10 nucleotides match TRBD1. Germline CDR1 reads LGHDT; CDR2 reads YNNKEL (reference sequence). With 1 base clipped from V and 7 bases from J, the junction kept 3 bases outside the gene matches. CDR3 length equals 14 residues. This CDR3 reads CASSQGDRGRGYTF. For the CDR3, the DNA is TGTGCCAGCAGCCAAGGGGACAGGGGTCGTGGCTACACCTTC.